The source of this T cell receptor beta chain is a study of radiation and T cells in renal cell carcinoma. Unmatched junction bases numbered 11, after V lost 0 bases and J lost 5 bases. This CDR3 spans 17 amino acids. The germline V gene has CDR1 SGHRS and CDR2 YFSETQ. Indicated time point: baseline pretreatment blood. The treatment is: 15 Gy SBRT to primary tumor, nephrectomy 4 weeks later. Sequenced by immunoSEQ multiplex PCR; TCRdb stores in-frame clones only, minus some. Among 55,000 to 65,000 clones listed, around 80% were seen once. The clonotype originates from a man between 60 and 75 years old with renal cell carcinoma. The material was blood, obtained from a patient whose treatment included radiotherapy and nephrectomy. V is TRBV5-1 and J is TRBJ2-7; TRBD2 aligns across 10 bases. The CDR3 here is CASSLAKGTSVSDEQYF. CDR3 nucleotide sequence: TGCGCCAGCAGCTTGGCCAAAGGGACTAGCGTTTCCGACGAGCAGTACTTC. The full variable domain, rest sourced from reference TRBV5-1 and TRBJ2-7, is KAGVTQTPRYLIKTRGQQVTLSCSPISGHRSVSWYQQTPGQGLQFLFEYFSETQRNKGNFPGRFSGRQFSNSRSEMNVSTLELGDSALYLCASSLAKGTSVSDEQYFGPGTRLTVT.